Reported below is one T cell receptor (beta chain). No antigen is known for it. No qualities accompany the bases; no much larger clone lies one base away. The trim is 3 bases for V and 2 bases for J, with a gap of 9 bases between the germline ends. CDR1 SGHTA and CDR2 FQGNSA are derived from the germline V gene. Its CDR3 holds 14 amino acids, cysteine through phenylalanine. This entry keeps only the CDR3 DNA: 42 bases, framed from base 1. RNA was extracted with the RNeasy kit and roughly 0.5 to 1 ug was reverse transcribed using random hexamers. TCR beta CDR3 regions were amplified with the immunoSEQ multiplex PCR assay covering 54 Vbeta and 13 Jbeta segments. PCR amplification bias was corrected using a synthetic template baseline for primer optimization and computational correction. The authors processed their data as follows. Only productive sequences were kept, with reads annotated to V, D and J genes according to IMGT and analyzed in immunoSEQ Analyzer. To calculate clonality, Shannon entropy was normalized by log2 of the number of productive unique sequences and then subtracted from one. Public and private clones were assessed among the 100 most prevalent clones of each patient and control. A clone was defined as Susac-specific if it was absent from the healthy and MS cohorts, from some 1,100 published viral clones and from other ImmuneACCESS disease sequences. TCRdb reprocessing: public reads trimmed at Q25 with fastp, clones called with MiXCR, in-frame beta chains kept. Under each unique CDR3 protein, matching rows form one entry showing the most common genes and DNA. V and J calls and clone size were set by TCRdb, not the authors. This sample gives roughly 250,000 distinct CDR3 sequences in total; less than 96% of them show up just once. The ten largest clonotypes hold approximately 0.1% of the sample.

High-throughput TCR beta sequencing profiled peripheral blood CD8+ and CD4+ T cells from healthy donors, Susac syndrome patients and multiple sclerosis patients. The Susac syndrome patients fulfilled recently defined diagnostic criteria for either definite or probable disease. Bulk CD8+ and CD4+ T cells were purified by magnetic negative isolation, while CD8+ TEMRA cells were enriched using FACS. Blood was collected in EDTA tubes and processed within 24 hours, with PBMCs isolated through density gradient centrifugation. PBMCs intended for TCR sequencing were cryopreserved in liquid nitrogen and were subsequently thawed in a 37 degrees C water bath. The sorted or isolated CD4+, CD8+ and CD8+ TEMRA cells had a purity of 90% or higher. This record belongs to a study of CD8 T cells in Susac syndrome (dated by TCRdb to about 2019). For the study in its entirety: Of the Susac syndrome patients who were sequenced, roughly 6 had clinically active disease and roughly 8 were in clinical remission. At blood withdrawal, Susac syndrome patients were either therapy-naive, taking corticosteroids (in some cases with IVIg as well), or taking IVIg alone. Repertoire sequencing was used to test whether CD8+ T cell activation and differentiation in Susac syndrome was antigen driven. Beyond this particular receptor, the publication reports: The number of individuals in the TCR sequencing and HLA analysis was acknowledged as relatively small. In patients with Susac syndrome, the CD4+ T cell repertoire showed no detectable clonal expansion.

This sequence uses TRBV7-2 and TRBJ2-3; the D gene is not confidently resolved. The receptor's source is a human donor with Susac syndrome. Sequenced: CD4+ T cells from PBMCs. The sequenced DNA: TGTGCCAGCAGCTTTTCCCTACTCACAGATACGCAGTATTTT. Its protein reads: CASSFSLLTDTQYF.